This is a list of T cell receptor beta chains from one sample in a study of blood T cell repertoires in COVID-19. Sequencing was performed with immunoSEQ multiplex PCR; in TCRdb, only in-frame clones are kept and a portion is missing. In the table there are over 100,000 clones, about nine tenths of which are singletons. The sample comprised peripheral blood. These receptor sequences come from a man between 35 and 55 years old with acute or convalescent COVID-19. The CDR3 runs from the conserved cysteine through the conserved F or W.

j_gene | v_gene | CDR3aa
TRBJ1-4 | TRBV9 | CASSTIRGEGEKLFF
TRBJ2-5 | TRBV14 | CASSQGARSETQYF
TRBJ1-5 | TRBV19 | CASSMGDRSTPNQPQHF
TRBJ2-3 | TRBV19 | CASSSPGGSGDTQYF
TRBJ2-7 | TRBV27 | CASSLFGQGALSYEQYF
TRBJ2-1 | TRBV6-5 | CASSSTSGRSSNEQFF
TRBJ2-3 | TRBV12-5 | CASATGERIDTQYF
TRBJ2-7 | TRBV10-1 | CASSGGSSYEQYF
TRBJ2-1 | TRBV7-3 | CASSPGQIDEQFF
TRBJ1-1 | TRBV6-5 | CASGSRGFNTEAFF